The clone carrying this T cell receptor (beta chain) was seen a single time. Within the sample, other DNA sequences also encode this same CDR3. Sequencing was performed with immunoSEQ multiplex PCR; in TCRdb, only in-frame clones are kept and a portion is missing. Seen here are about 140,000 clones, 85% to 95% observed once, and the top ten hold approximately 14%. This sample stems from a study of control samples from healthy donors and cancer patients. The sequence was collected from a man aged 40-55 years in good health. Source material: blood.

DNA for the CDR3: TGCGCCAGCAGGGAGGGGAACACTGAAGCTTTCTTT. Its translation is CASREGNTEAFF. V and J are TRBV5-1 and TRBJ1-1; no clear D. The CDR3 contains 12 residues. Germline V lookup: CDR1 SGHRS, CDR2 YFSETQ. Trimming pared 5 bases from V and 1 base from J, leaving 6 bases between.